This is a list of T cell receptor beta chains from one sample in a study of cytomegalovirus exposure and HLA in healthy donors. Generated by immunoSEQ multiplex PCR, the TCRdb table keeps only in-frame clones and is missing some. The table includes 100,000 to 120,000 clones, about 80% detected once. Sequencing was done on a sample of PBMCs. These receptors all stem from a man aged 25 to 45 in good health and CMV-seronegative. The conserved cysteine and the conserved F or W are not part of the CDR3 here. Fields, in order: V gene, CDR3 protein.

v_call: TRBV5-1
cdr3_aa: ASSLASPLLTVS

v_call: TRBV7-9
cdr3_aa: SSSSRNYNEQF

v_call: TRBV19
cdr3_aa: ASSRAQTGGYNEQF

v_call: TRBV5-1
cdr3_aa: ASSLGLAGGHEQF

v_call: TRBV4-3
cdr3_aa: ASSQMQGWEKLF

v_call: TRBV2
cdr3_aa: ASSPRQGDTGELF

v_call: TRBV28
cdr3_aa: ASSFSGDRANVLT

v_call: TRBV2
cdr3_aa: ASSRTSGTGELF

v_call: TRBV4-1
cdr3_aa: ASSQAVYSYNEQF

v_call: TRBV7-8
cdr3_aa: ASSPDIYGYT

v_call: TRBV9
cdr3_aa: ASSVLGGGYT

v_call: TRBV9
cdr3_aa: ASSVTSGRVAGELF

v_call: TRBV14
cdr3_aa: ASSQEQGGRWYNEQF

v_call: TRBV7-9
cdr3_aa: ASSLVGSLASYEQY

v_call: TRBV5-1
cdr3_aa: ASSRDSGYNEQF

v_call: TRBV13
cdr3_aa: ASSPRQGMNTEAF

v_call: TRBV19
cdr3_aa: ASTDDRGGVNTEAF

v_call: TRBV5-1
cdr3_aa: ASSSGTAIYNEQF

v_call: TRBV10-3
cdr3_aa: AISEPGQETQY

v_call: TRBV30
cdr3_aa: AWSKNRGEAEAF

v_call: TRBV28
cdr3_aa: ASLQGAYGYT

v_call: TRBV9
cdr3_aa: ASSVASSGANVLT

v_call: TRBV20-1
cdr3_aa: SAVTRETQY

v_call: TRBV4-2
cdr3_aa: ASSPRDTASGRSYEQY

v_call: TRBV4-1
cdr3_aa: ASSLTEGVGELF

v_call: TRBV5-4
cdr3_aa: ASSQTSGTYEQY

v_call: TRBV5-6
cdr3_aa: ASSLGLASYNEQF

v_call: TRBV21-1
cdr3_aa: ASSKGGTPSLYGYT

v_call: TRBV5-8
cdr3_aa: ASSHRVENTEAF

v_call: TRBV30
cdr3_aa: AWSVQGLFNEKLF

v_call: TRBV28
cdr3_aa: ASSRERESPYEQY

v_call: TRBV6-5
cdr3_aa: ASSSFAGGSYEQY

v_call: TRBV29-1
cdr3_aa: SVTLQTYEQY

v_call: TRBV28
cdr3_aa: ASFNAAGAYNEQF

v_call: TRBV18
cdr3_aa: ASSVTGGYNSGANVLT

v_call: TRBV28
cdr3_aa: ASRSGPTSYEQY

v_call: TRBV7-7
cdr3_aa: ASSLVGDQETQY

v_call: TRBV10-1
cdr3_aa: ASSEAGGAGELF

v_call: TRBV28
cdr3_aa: ASSWDWYGYT

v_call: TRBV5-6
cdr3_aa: ASSLGQGGTEAF

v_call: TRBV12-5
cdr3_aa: ASGPDTHLNQPQH

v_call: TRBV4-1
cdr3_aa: ASSQEGAGAEAF

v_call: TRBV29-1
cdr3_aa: SVEWGGDNIQY

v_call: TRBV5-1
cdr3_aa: ASSLAVSGSRAQY

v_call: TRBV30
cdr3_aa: AWSVRRGETQY

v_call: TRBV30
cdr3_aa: AWSVSLDQGGYT

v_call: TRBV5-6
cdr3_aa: ASSPGGLAGGLTYNEQF

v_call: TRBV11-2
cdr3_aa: ASSPRGSDTIY

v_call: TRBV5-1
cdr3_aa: ASSFDVGAGEQF